The following is a T cell receptor (beta chain) sequence with its context. These data originate in a study of blood T cell repertoires in COVID-19. Study in general: The United States, Italy and Spain provided the acute and convalescent COVID-19 samples.

The method was immunoSEQ multiplex PCR; TCRdb's version includes in-frame clones alone and lacks a portion of them. Here the sample spans a few hundred thousand clones, 70% to 90% being singletons. Deletions cut 3 bases from V and 4 bases from J, with 13 bases between. Germline V gene sequence: CDR1 DFQATT, CDR2 SNEGSKA (reference sequence). This CDR3 has 13 residues. The V and J genes are TRBV20-1 and TRBJ2-7, with D possibly being TRBD2 (5 bases). The source is a human donor in a cohort sampled during active COVID-19. The specimen sequenced was peripheral blood. The DNA for the CDR3 is TGCAGTGCTAGTGGAGGTAGTAGGTACGAGCAGTACTTC. This encodes CSASGGSRYEQYF.